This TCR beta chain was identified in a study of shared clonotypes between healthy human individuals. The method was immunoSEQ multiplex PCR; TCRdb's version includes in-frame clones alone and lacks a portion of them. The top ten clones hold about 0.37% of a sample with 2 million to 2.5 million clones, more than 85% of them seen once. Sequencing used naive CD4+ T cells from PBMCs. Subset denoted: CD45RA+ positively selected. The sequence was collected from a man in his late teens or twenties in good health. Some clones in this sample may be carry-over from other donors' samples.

CDR3 sequence: CASSLRDSTGNEQFF. The CDR3 bases are TGTGCCAGCAGCTTGCGGGATTCCACAGGCAATGAGCAGTTCTTC. This chain uses TRBV11-3 with TRBJ2-1; tentatively, D is TRBD2 (6 bases). There are 15 residues in the CDR3. The germline CDR1 and CDR2 sequences are SGHNT and YENEEA. With 3 bases removed from V and 6 bases from J, the gap between germline ends came to 15 bases.